The 28 T cell receptor beta chains below were found in one sample sequenced in a study of blood T cell repertoires in COVID-19. Repertoires were generated with immunoSEQ multiplex PCR, while TCRdb's copy carries only in-frame clones and drops some. Here the sample spans approximately 90,000 clones, approximately 89% being singletons. Sequencing input: peripheral blood. These TCRs come from a human donor in a cohort sampled during active COVID-19.

V and J are TRBV27 and TRBJ1-2; tentative D call: TRBD1 (6 bases). The CDR3 has 17 amino acids. V dropped 5 bases and J dropped 4 bases, with 23 bases sitting between them. CDR1 is MNHEY and CDR2 is SMNVEV in the germline V gene (reference sequence). The CDR3 nucleotides are TGTGCCAGCAGTCTCAACCCCGGTCTCATAGGGGGCTATGGCTACACCTTC. Amino acids: CASSLNPGLIGGYGYTF.

This chain joins TRBV25-1 and TRBJ2-7; 10 bases map to TRBD1. This CDR3 has 12 amino acids. After removal of 9 bases from V and 4 bases from J, the junction contained 3 bases not matched to a gene. Per germline, CDR1 MGHDK and CDR2 SYGVNS. CDR3: CASRQGAYEQYF. CDR3 bases: TGTGCCAGTAGACAGGGGGCTTACGAGCAGTACTTC.

This chain connects TRBV9 to TRBJ2-2, with D possibly being TRBD2 (5 bases). The CDR3 totals 15 residues. Germline V gives CDR1 SGDLS, CDR2 YYNGEE. V gave up 4 bases and J gave up 1 base, with 11 bases separating them. CDR3 in amino acids: CASSPLAGNTGELFF. CDR3 coding DNA: TGTGCCAGCAGCCCCCTTGCGGGGAACACCGGGGAGCTGTTTTTT.

This chain links TRBV7-7 with TRBJ2-3; D is ambiguous. Germline V CDR1 and CDR2: SSHAT, FNYEAQ (reference sequence). With 1 base removed from V and 0 bases from J, the gap between germline ends came to 11 bases. This CDR3 is built from 16 residues. CDR3 protein: CASSLGAIPSTDTQYF. CDR3 coding DNA: TGTGCCAGCAGCTTAGGAGCGATACCTAGCACAGATACGCAGTATTTT.

This clone appeared once. In DNA, the CDR3 is TGTGCCAGCAGCTTAGGGGGGCTAGGGAGCTCCTACAATGAGCAGTTCTTC. This codes for CASSLGGLGSSYNEQFF. V usage is TRBV7-6 and J usage is TRBJ2-1; the D gene is possibly TRBD1 (6 bases). V dropped 1 base and J dropped 0 bases, with 13 bases sitting between them. Germline CDR1 SGHVS, CDR2 FNYEAQ. The CDR3 totals 17 residues.

This chain's CDR3 is CASSDIPRIDTF. CDR3 DNA sequence: TGCGCCAGCAGTGATATACCCAGGATCGACACCTTC. The chain is built from TRBV10-2 and TRBJ1-2; D is unresolved. The CDR3 loop spans 12 amino acids. Germline V gene sequence: CDR1 WSHSY, CDR2 SAAADI. Trimming removed 3 bases at V and 12 bases at J, with 14 bases between.

The chain links TRBV4-2 to TRBJ1-1; D remains ambiguous. V lost 4 bases, J lost 6 bases, and 9 bases lay in between. The CDR3 has 12 amino acids. Per germline, CDR1 LGHNA and CDR2 YNFKEQ. This CDR3 is CASSRGHAEAFF. CDR3 sequence (DNA): TGTGCCAGCAGCCGAGGGCACGCTGAAGCTTTCTTT.

The chain is built from TRBV10-1 and TRBJ2-7; 7 nucleotides match TRBD2. The J segment lost 2 bases and the V segment lost 7 bases, leaving 14 bases of the junction unmatched. The CDR3 has 16 amino acids. Per germline, CDR1 WNHNN and CDR2 SYGVQD (reference sequence). The CDR3, as DNA: TGCGCCAGCAATTATGGGACTACCCAAATGGCCTACGAGCAGTACTTC. It codes for CASNYGTTQMAYEQYF.

The chain employs TRBV18 and TRBJ1-1, with a tentative D call TRBD1 (5 bases). Germline CDR1 and CDR2: KGHSH and LQKENI. The CDR3 runs 13 residues. The ends were cut back, 6 bases at V and 0 bases at J, with 8 bases in the middle. CDR3 sequence (DNA): TGTGCCAGCTCCGACAGCTTGAACACTGAAGCTTTCTTT. As protein: CASSDSLNTEAFF. Full variable domain (missing parts from reference TRBV18 and TRBJ1-1): NAGVMQNPRHLVRRRGQEARLRCSPMKGHSHVYWYRQLPEEGLKFMVYLQKENIIDESGMPKERFSAEFPKEGPSILRIQQVVRGDSAAYFCASSDSLNTEAFFGQGTRLTVV.

This clone was seen once. The chain carries TRBV29-1 and TRBJ1-1; TRBD1 might be the D (6 bases). Trimming removed 7 bases at V and 3 bases at J, with 18 bases between. Germline V lookup: CDR1 SQVTM, CDR2 ANQGSEA. The CDR3 spans 14 residues. Here the CDR3 reads CSEQGPASDTEAFF. DNA for the CDR3: TGCAGCGAACAGGGTCCAGCTTCGGACACTGAAGCTTTCTTT.

This chain connects TRBV6-6 to TRBJ2-5; 10 positions agree with TRBD2. CDR3 size: 15 residues. J gave up 4 bases and V 4 bases, and 6 bases lay outside the gene matches. Germline assignment: CDR1 MNHNY and CDR2 SVGAGI (reference sequence). This CDR3 reads CASSSASGGGETQYF. CDR3 nucleotides: TGTGCCAGCAGTTCTGCTAGCGGGGGTGGAGAGACCCAGTACTTC.

The chain is built from TRBV15 and TRBJ1-1, with TRBD1 as a possible D gene (6 bases). V dropped 5 bases and J dropped 5 bases, with 15 bases sitting between them. Germline CDR1 LNHNV, CDR2 YYDKDF (reference sequence). There are 14 residues in the CDR3. The CDR3: CATSSQGWETEAFF. CDR3 bases: TGTGCCACCAGCTCACAGGGCTGGGAGACTGAAGCTTTCTTT.

This chain links TRBV28 with TRBJ2-5; 12 bases agree with TRBD1. Germline CDR1 is MDHEN and CDR2 is SYDVKM. The CDR3 has 16 amino acids. Trimming removed 5 bases from V and 7 bases from J; junction bases left unmatched: 11. As DNA, the CDR3 is TGTGCCAGCAGTACGGGACAGGGGGCTGGGTTGAGGACCCAGTACTTC. Translation gives CASSTGQGAGLRTQYF.

This clone was recorded only once. This chain uses TRBV3-1 (or the pseudogene TRBV3-2) with TRBJ1-5, with TRBD1 identical over 9 bases. The V gene's germline CDR1 is LGHDT and CDR2 YNNKEL (reference sequence). J lost 1 base, V lost 4 bases, and 5 bases had no gene match. The length of the CDR3 is 16 residues. This CDR3 reads CASSLGTGRSNQPQHF. CDR3 coding DNA: TGTGCCAGCAGCCTCGGGACAGGGAGGAGCAATCAGCCCCAGCATTTT.

The chain is built from TRBV2 and TRBJ2-5; 11 bases map to TRBD1. After removal of 10 bases from V and 4 bases from J, the junction contained 5 bases not matched to a gene. CDR1 is SNHLY, CDR2 FYNNEI, per germline. The CDR3 is made up of 13 amino acids. Here the CDR3 reads CATRTGGGETQYF. CDR3 DNA: TGTGCCACCCGGACAGGGGGCGGAGAGACCCAGTACTTC.

This clone was seen a single time. This rearrangement joins TRBV5-1 to TRBJ1-2; 7 bases are a match to TRBD1. J was trimmed by 3 bases and V by 4 bases; bases with no gene match: 12. CDR1 and CDR2 from the germline V gene are SGHRS and YFSETQ. The CDR3 has 16 amino acids. The CDR3 sequence is CASSRGTGTDDYGYTF. The CDR3 DNA sequence: TGCGCCAGCAGCCGAGGAACCGGGACAGATGACTATGGCTACACCTTC. Full variable domain (rest looked up from reference TRBV5-1 and TRBJ1-2): KAGVTQTPRYLIKTRGQQVTLSCSPISGHRSVSWYQQTPGQGLQFLFEYFSETQRNKGNFPGRFSGRQFSNSRSEMNVSTLELGDSALYLCASSRGTGTDDYGYTFGSGTRLTVV.

The gene calls are TRBV28 and TRBJ2-7, with 7 bases fitting TRBD2. The CDR3 totals 13 residues. V was pared by 6 bases and J by 5 bases, with 7 bases of the junction left unmatched. Germline loops: CDR1 MDHEN, CDR2 SYDVKM. CDR3 DNA: TGTGCCAGCAGGCTCAGCGGGGCTCACGAGCAGTACTTC. Translated: CASRLSGAHEQYF.

This clone was counted between two and nine times. The chain joins TRBV19 to TRBJ2-2; 11 nucleotides agree with TRBD2. V trimming: 7 bases; J trimming: 7 bases; junction bases outside the gene matches: 8. Germline values: CDR1 LNHDA, CDR2 SQIVND (reference sequence). This CDR3 region has 15 residues. The DNA for the CDR3 is TGTGCCAGTAAGAGACTAGCGGGGTTTCTCGGGGAGCTGTTTTTT. Translating gives CASKRLAGFLGELFF.

This chain uses TRBV2 with TRBJ1-2; 9 bases align to TRBD1. Per the germline V gene, CDR1 is SNHLY and CDR2 is FYNNEI. J was trimmed by 8 bases and V by 6 bases; bases with no gene match: 10. The CDR3 loop spans 14 amino acids. The CDR3 sequence is CASRIQGASRGYTF. The CDR3 coding sequence is TGTGCCAGCAGAATACAGGGGGCATCTCGGGGCTACACCTTC.

This rearrangement joins TRBV12-3 or TRBV12-4 to TRBJ2-2; D call uncertain. This CDR3 has 13 amino acids. The V gene lost 2 bases and the J gene lost 5 bases, with 6 bases spanning the gap. CDR3 region: CASSLTQTGELFF. The CDR3 nucleotides read TGTGCCAGCAGTTTAACGCAGACCGGGGAGCTGTTTTTT.

This chain links TRBV30 with TRBJ1-3; D uncertain. The germline V gene encodes CDR1 GTSNPN and CDR2 SVGIG (reference sequence). V was shortened by 5 bases and J by 1 base, with 9 bases between the two germline ends. This CDR3 has 13 amino acids. The CDR3 region has the DNA TGTGCCTGGGTCTGGGCGTCTGGAAACACCATATATTTT. Translation: CAWVWASGNTIYF.

This rearrangement joins TRBV7-9 to TRBJ1-4; D gene uncertain. Germline values: CDR1 SEHNR, CDR2 FQNEAQ (reference sequence). Trimming left V 3 bases short and J 4 bases short, with 12 bases between. The CDR3 has 15 residues. In nucleotides, the CDR3 is TGTGCCAGCAGCTTTCTTCCGGGTAGTAATGAAAAACTGTTTTTT. The encoded protein is CASSFLPGSNEKLFF. Variable domain in full (rest from reference TRBV7-9 and TRBJ1-4): DTGVSQNPRHKITKRGQNVTFRCDPISEHNRLYWYRQTLGQGPEFLTYFQNEAQLEKSRLLSDRFSAERPKGSFSTLEIQRTEQGDSAMYLCASSFLPGSNEKLFFGSGTQLSVL.

The rearrangement joins TRBV28 to TRBJ1-6; D is ambiguous. Trimming left V 6 bases short and J 10 bases short, with 10 bases between. The germline CDR1 and CDR2 sequences are MDHEN and SYDVKM. This CDR3 comprises 12 residues. CDR3 DNA sequence: TGTGCCAGCAGAACCGGAGGGTCACCCCTCCACTTT. Translating gives CASRTGGSPLHF.

This clone has only a few counts. The rearrangement uses TRBV2 and TRBJ1-5; D is undetermined. The V and J ends lost 3 bases and 0 bases respectively, with 12 bases between them. CDR1 and CDR2 from the germline V gene are SNHLY and FYNNEI. There are 16 residues in the CDR3. The CDR3 DNA is TGTGCCAGCAGTGACCTTACTACATATAGCAATCAGCCCCAGCATTTT. Its translation: CASSDLTTYSNQPQHF.

The chain links TRBV11-2 to TRBJ1-6, with a tentative D call TRBD1 (6 bases). The CDR3 has 15 residues. Trimming removed 3 bases at V and 4 bases at J, with 10 bases between. Germline V gene sequence: CDR1 SGHAT, CDR2 FQNNGV. DNA for the CDR3: TGTGCCAGCAGCTTCGAGACAGGATATAATTCACCCCTCCACTTT. Amino acid sequence: CASSFETGYNSPLHF.

This clone was counted once. The genes are TRBV27 and TRBJ2-3; 12 bases are shared with TRBD2. Per germline, CDR1 MNHEY and CDR2 SMNVEV (reference sequence). The V gene end was trimmed by 7 bases and the J gene end by 1 base; junction bases not matched to a gene: 3. The CDR3 has 15 residues. The CDR3 protein is CASILAGGGTDTQYF. CDR3 DNA: TGTGCCAGCATCCTAGCGGGGGGGGGCACAGATACGCAGTATTTT.

Here the CDR3 DNA reads TGTGCCAGCAGCTCCCGCGGGGGGCCCGGGGAGCTGTTTTTT. Its protein product is CASSSRGGPGELFF. The chain couples TRBV3-1 (or the pseudogene TRBV3-2) to TRBJ2-2; TRBD2 matches 8 bases. The V and J ends lost 5 bases and 6 bases, in that order; junction bases with no gene match: 5. The CDR3 has 14 residues. The V gene's germline CDR1 is LGHDT and CDR2 YNNKEL (reference sequence).

This clone has only one observation. This rearrangement joins TRBV5-1 to TRBJ2-7; TRBD1 aligns across 8 bases. V lost 4 bases to trimming and J lost 6 bases; unmatched junction nucleotides: 15. Looked up from germline, CDR1 is SGHRS and CDR2 is YFSETQ. This CDR3 has 16 amino acids. The CDR3 loop is CASSPWTGRGSLEQYF. DNA for the CDR3: TGCGCCAGCAGCCCGTGGACAGGGAGAGGGTCTCTCGAGCAGTACTTC.